These 15 T cell receptor beta chains were all obtained from the same sample, sequenced in a study of blood T cell repertoires in COVID-19 (dated by TCRdb to 2018 to 2020). The library came from the immunoSEQ multiplex PCR assay. TCRdb mirrors the immuneACCESS table, restricted to in-frame sequences. Some clones are absent from its copies; in checked studies, under half trace to an unresolved V gene, and the reason for the others is unknown. Here the sample has roughly 200,000 clones; roughly 84% occur a single time. Around 4.4% of the sample comes from the top ten. The material sequenced was peripheral blood. The receptors stem from a man between 50 and 59 years old with active or convalescent COVID-19.

The V gene is TRBV19, the J gene TRBJ1-6, with D perhaps TRBD1 (6 bases). CDR1 is LNHDA and CDR2 is SQIVND in the germline V gene (reference sequence). The V end was cut by 3 bases, the J end by 14 bases, with 17 bases between. The CDR3 loop spans 14 amino acids. The CDR3 here is CASSMSGHQGALHF. The CDR3 DNA is TGTGCCAGTAGTATGTCGGGACACCAGGGAGCCCTCCACTTT.

The chain has TRBV9 and TRBJ1-5; 11 bases are a match to TRBD1. CDR1 and CDR2 (germline): SGDLS, YYNGEE. The CDR3 is made up of 14 amino acids. V dropped 4 bases and J dropped 6; count of bases not matched to a gene: 3. The CDR3 loop is CASSRTGGGQPQHF. The DNA for the CDR3 is TGTGCCAGCAGCAGGACAGGGGGCGGTCAGCCCCAGCATTTT.

The chain carries TRBV3-1 (or the pseudogene TRBV3-2) and TRBJ2-5; tentatively, D is TRBD2 (6 bases). The V gene's germline CDR1 is LGHDT and CDR2 YNNKEL (reference sequence). Trimming shortened V by 4 bases and J by 1 base, and 13 bases separated the two germline ends. CDR3 length: 15 amino acids. This CDR3 is CASSPGLGGQETQYF. The CDR3, as DNA: TGTGCCAGCAGCCCGGGACTCGGCGGCCAAGAGACCCAGTACTTC.

This clone occurred a few times. This chain joins TRBV5-1 and TRBJ1-3; TRBD1 might be the D (5 bases). Trimming cost V 4 bases and J 7 bases, with 18 bases left between them. The CDR3 loop spans 15 amino acids. Germline V gene lookup returns CDR1 SGHRS and CDR2 YFSETQ. CDR3 in DNA: TGCGCCAGCAGCGTCCTCCCGGACAAAAGGAACACCATATATTTT. Translation gives CASSVLPDKRNTIYF. Supplemented by reference TRBV5-1 and TRBJ1-3, the full variable domain reads KAGVTQTPRYLIKTRGQQVTLSCSPISGHRSVSWYQQTPGQGLQFLFEYFSETQRNKGNFPGRFSGRQFSNSRSEMNVSTLELGDSALYLCASSVLPDKRNTIYFGEGSWLTVV.

This rearrangement joins TRBV18 to TRBJ2-7, with TRBD2 matching over 14 bases. V was clipped by 3 bases and J by 6 bases; unmatched bases: 4. This CDR3 comprises 15 residues. Germline V gene sequence: CDR1 KGHSH, CDR2 LQKENI. The CDR3: CASSPTSGGVIEQYF. Here the CDR3 DNA reads TGTGCCAGCTCACCGACTAGCGGGGGGGTAATCGAGCAGTACTTC.

The chain combines TRBV7-2 with TRBJ1-2; 8 bases are a match to TRBD1. The ends lost 1 base at V and 6 bases at J; junction bases unmatched: 1. Germline lookup yields CDR1 SGHTA and CDR2 FQGNSA. The CDR3 covers 13 residues. The DNA for the CDR3 is TGTGCCAGCAGCTTAGGGACAGGGAATGGCTACACCTTC. Protein product: CASSLGTGNGYTF. Supplemented by reference TRBV7-2 and TRBJ1-2, the full variable domain reads GAGVSQSPSNKVTEKGKDVELRCDPISGHTALYWYRQSLGQGLEFLIYFQGNSAPDKSGLPSDRFSAERTGGSVSTLTIQRTQQEDSAVYLCASSLGTGNGYTFGSGTRLTVV.

This chain links TRBV6-5 with TRBJ1-3; perhaps TRBD1 as D (5 bases). With 0 bases removed from V and 2 bases from J, the gap between germline ends came to 11 bases. The CDR3 covers 16 residues. CDR1 is MNHEY and CDR2 is SVGAGI in the germline V gene. CDR3 sequence: CASSYSGGVTGNTIYF. The CDR3 region has the DNA TGTGCCAGCAGTTACTCGGGGGGGGTTACTGGAAACACCATATATTTT.

This clone has only one observation. The chain recombines TRBV30 with TRBJ2-7; the D is unclear. Between the trimmed V and J ends, which lost 5 bases and 0 bases, there was a span of 17 bases. Looked up from germline, CDR1 is GTSNPN and CDR2 is SVGIG (reference sequence). The CDR3 runs 15 residues. As DNA, the CDR3 is TGTGCCTGGGACCTGGTCGGGTCTAGCTCCTACGAGCAGTACTTC. Translating it yields CAWDLVGSSSYEQYF.

The J gene is TRBJ2-7, the V gene TRBV28, with 9 bases aligning to TRBD1. Germline CDR1 and CDR2: MDHEN and SYDVKM. The V and J ends lost 8 bases and 3 bases, in that order; junction bases with no gene match: 8. The CDR3 length is 14 residues. CDR3 residues: CASVPAGQGYEQYF. In DNA form, the CDR3 reads TGTGCCAGCGTCCCAGCGGGACAGGGCTACGAGCAGTACTTC.

This clone was seen once. The V and J genes are TRBV4-3 and TRBJ2-7; a weak D match, TRBD2 (5 bases). V gave up 4 bases and J gave up 3 bases, with 19 bases separating them. Germline V gene data show CDR1 as LGHNA and CDR2 as YSLEER. The CDR3 is 16 amino acids. The DNA for the CDR3 is TGCGCCAGCAGCCGGACTCGCAATGGGAAACACTACGAGCAGTACTTC. It is translated as CASSRTRNGKHYEQYF.

The chain uses TRBV3-1 (or the pseudogene TRBV3-2) and TRBJ2-6; TRBD1 matches 11 bases. Trimming at V came to 1 base and at J to 2 bases, leaving 4 bases not matched to a gene. Germline CDR1 is LGHDT and CDR2 is YNNKEL (reference sequence). The CDR3 spans 18 residues. CDR3 region: CASSQVGTGGAGANVLTF. CDR3 nucleotides: TGTGCCAGCAGCCAAGTGGGGACAGGGGGAGCTGGGGCCAACGTCCTGACTTTC.

This rearrangement joins TRBV4-1 to TRBJ2-1; 7 bases fit TRBD1. CDR1 and CDR2 (germline): MGHRA, YSYEKL. The CDR3 covers 15 residues. With V trimmed by 3 bases and J by 3 bases, 5 bases remained unmatched. DNA of the CDR3: TGCGCCAGCAGCCACGACACAGGGGACTACAATGAGCAGTTCTTC. Protein sequence: CASSHDTGDYNEQFF.

This chain links TRBV30 with TRBJ2-6; 7 nucleotides agree with TRBD2. CDR1 is GTSNPN, CDR2 SVGIG, per germline (reference sequence). The length of the CDR3 is 16 residues. J gave up 4 bases and V 5 bases, and 11 bases lay outside the gene matches. CDR3 nucleotide sequence: TGTGCCTGGGGGGGAGGGAGCCCAGGAGGGGCCAACGTCCTGACTTTC. Translating gives CAWGGGSPGGANVLTF.

This rearrangement joins TRBV30 to TRBJ2-4, with a tentative D call TRBD1 (5 bases). Trimming took 5 bases from V and 0 from J, leaving 20 bases between them. Germline V CDR1 and CDR2: GTSNPN, SVGIG (reference sequence). The CDR3 is 17 residues long. The CDR3 DNA reads as TGTGCCTGGTCAAGTGGGGCTCGAACTTTAGCCAAAAACATTCAGTACTTC. It specifies CAWSSGARTLAKNIQYF.

This clone was picked up one time. The V gene is TRBV19, the J gene TRBJ1-1, with 9 bases aligning to TRBD1. This CDR3 is 14 amino acids long. Trimming cost V 4 bases and J 5 bases; bases outside gene matches: 5. Germline CDR1 is LNHDA and CDR2 is SQIVND (reference sequence). As DNA, the CDR3 is TGTGCCAGTAGTACATACGGACAGGGGACTGAAGCTTTCTTT. This translates into CASSTYGQGTEAFF.